A selection of T cell receptor beta chains follows, all from one sample in a study of blood T cell repertoires in COVID-19. Measured with immunoSEQ multiplex PCR; TCRdb has only the in-frame clones, and not every one. The sample has about 270,000 clones; 88% are singletons. Sequencing used PBMCs or T cells enriched from blood (not recorded which). Receptors were obtained from a young woman who had recovered from COVID-19. CDR3s leave out the opening cysteine and the closing phenylalanine or tryptophan.

V: TRBV19
J: TRBJ2-7
length: 13
CDR3: ASSIRLQGTYEQY

V: TRBV15
J: TRBJ2-1
length: 13
CDR3: ATSLPGTRFQIPF

V: TRBV9
J: TRBJ2-3
length: 15
CDR3: ASSVGEGALLEDTQY

V: TRBV11-2
J: TRBJ1-1
length: 11
CDR3: ASSLSGETEAF

V: TRBV6-5
J: TRBJ1-3
length: 14
CDR3: ASSYSRVPPGNTIY

V: TRBV29-1
J: TRBJ1-1
length: 13
CDR3: SVGILRVGLYQAF

V: TRBV28
J: TRBJ1-5
length: 8
CDR3: AIGRQPQH

V: TRBV5-1
J: TRBJ2-1
length: 15
CDR3: ASRTGLAVGSYNEQF

V: TRBV19
J: TRBJ2-1
length: 12
CDR3: ASSRSQAYNEQF

V: TRBV6-2/TRBV6-3
J: TRBJ2-7
length: 15
CDR3: ASSYPILGLAVYEQY

V: TRBV2
J: TRBJ2-7
length: 11
CDR3: ASSEGHRYEQY

V: TRBV7-8
J: TRBJ2-1
length: 14
CDR3: ASSLALGTAYNEQF

V: TRBV2
J: TRBJ2-3
length: 13
CDR3: ASQKTGGTSDTQY

V: TRBV3-1/TRBV3-2
J: TRBJ2-7
length: 14
CDR3: ASSQDYAQQGYEQY

V: TRBV21-1
J: TRBJ2-6
length: 15
CDR3: ASSHRRRFGPAGVLT

V: TRBV7-9
J: TRBJ2-1
length: 15
CDR3: ASSSVGQAGSYNEQF

V: TRBV6-1
J: TRBJ1-1
length: 13
CDR3: ASSEEIGGDPEAF

V: TRBV4-1
J: TRBJ1-1
length: 15
CDR3: ASSDVNFLGPNTEAF

V: TRBV2
J: TRBJ2-1
length: 15
CDR3: ASSETWGPSSYNEQF

V: TRBV30
J: TRBJ1-1
length: 11
CDR3: AWSVLLNTEAF

V: TRBV11-2
J: TRBJ1-6
length: 15
CDR3: ASSLEGTGIPNSPLH

V: TRBV18
J: TRBJ2-1
length: 13
CDR3: ASSPTGLVNNEQF

V: TRBV13
J: TRBJ1-1
length: 10
CDR3: ASSLRGNGAF